Listed below are T cell receptor beta chains from one sample, sequenced in a study of T cells in Graves' hyperthyroidism and ophthalmopathy. TCRdb reanalysed the multiplex PCR reads using MiXCR and keeps one entry per CDR3 protein. The sample includes more than 500,000 distinct CDR3 sequences, more than 15% of them seen just once. Sequenced input: blood. These receptor sequences come from a woman aged 30 to 39 with Graves' ophthalmopathy. Both conserved end residues are part of each CDR3. D genes are given only for firm matches. Part of the rows lack a size; the others show once, few, many or a class for expanded clones.

clone_size,v_call,j_call,cdr3_length,d_call,cdr3_nt,cdr3_aa
.,TRBV19,TRBJ2-2,16,.,TGTGCCAGTATCCAAACGGGACACCCGAACACCGGGGAGCTGTTTTTT,CASIQTGHPNTGELFF
many,TRBV28,TRBJ2-4,15,TRBD2,TGTGCCAGCAGTTTAGCCGGGGGGGGGGAAAACATTCAGTACTTC,CASSLAGGGENIQYF
many,TRBV4-1,TRBJ2-1,16,.,TGCGCCAGCAGCCTTCTGTTTACTAGTGCAGGCGATGAGCAGTTCTTC,CASSLLFTSAGDEQFF
many,TRBV28,TRBJ2-3,16,TRBD2,TGTGCCAGCAGTTTAGTGACTAGCGGGAGCACAAATACGCAGTATTTT,CASSLVTSGSTNTQYF
few,TRBV7-2,TRBJ2-2,15,TRBD2,TGTGCCAGCAGCTTAATGACTAGCGGCACCGGGGAGCTGTTTTTT,CASSLMTSGTGELFF
.,TRBV4-3,TRBJ1-3,17,TRBD1,TGCGCCAGCAGCCAAGTTACCACAGGGGGCTCTGGAAACACCATATATTTT,CASSQVTTGGSGNTIYF
many,TRBV6-2/TRBV6-3,TRBJ2-1,14,.,TGTGCCAGCAGGCCGGGACAACCTGGGGATGAGCAGTTCTTC,CASRPGQPGDEQFF
.,TRBV6-2/TRBV6-3,TRBJ1-2,15,TRBD1,TGTGCCAGCAGTTACTCAACAGGGGGGTTAGGGGGCTACACCTTC,CASSYSTGGLGGYTF
many,TRBV4-1,TRBJ2-5,15,.,TGCGCCAGCAGCCAAGAACCGGGGGGCCGGGAGACCCAGTACTTC,CASSQEPGGRETQYF
few,TRBV7-2,TRBJ1-1,13,.,TGTGCCAGCAGCTTAAGGACGGCCGATGAAGCTTTCTTT,CASSLRTADEAFF
.,TRBV7-8,TRBJ2-1,17,TRBD2,TGTGCCAGCAGCCCCCCCGGAGCGGGAGGGCCCTATAATGAGCAGTTCTTC,CASSPPGAGGPYNEQFF
many,TRBV7-9,TRBJ2-3,13,.,TGTGCCAGCAGCCCAGCGGGTACAGATACGCAGTATTTT,CASSPAGTDTQYF
many,TRBV12-3/TRBV12-4,TRBJ1-1,12,.,TGTGCCAGCAGTTTAGGAGGACCACAAGCTTTCTTT,CASSLGGPQAFF
few,TRBV4-3,TRBJ2-7,15,TRBD1,TGCGCCAGCAGCCAAGAGAAGGGACAGGGCTACGAGCAGTACTTC,CASSQEKGQGYEQYF
many,TRBV5-5,TRBJ1-1,13,.,TGTGCCAGCAGCTCGGGAGGGGTCACTGAAGCTTTCTTT,CASSSGGVTEAFF
few,TRBV27,TRBJ1-3,16,TRBD1,TGTGCCAGCAGTTTGACAGGGGAGTACTCTGGAAACACCATATATTTT,CASSLTGEYSGNTIYF
.,TRBV25-1,TRBJ2-3,14,.,TGTGCCAGCAGTCCCCGGGACTTCACAGATACGCAGTATTTT,CASSPRDFTDTQYF
many,TRBV7-6,TRBJ2-3,12,.,TGTGCCAGCAGCTTACAGGGCGGGACGCAGTATTTT,CASSLQGGTQYF
many,TRBV20-1,TRBJ1-1,12,.,TGCAGTGCAGGGGGGGCTTTGGCTGAAGCTTTCTTT,CSAGGALAEAFF
.,TRBV6-2/TRBV6-3,TRBJ1-1,15,.,TGTGTCAGCCTCCCCGAGACAAACAAGTACACTGAAGCTTTCTTT,CVSLPETNKYTEAFF
many,TRBV20-1,TRBJ2-5,15,.,TGCAGTGCTAGAGCCCCGGCTCAGGGCCAAGAGACCCAGTACTTC,CSARAPAQGQETQYF
.,TRBV7-8,TRBJ2-3,14,TRBD1,TGTGCCAGCAGCTTGGACAGGTTCACAGATACGCAGTATTTT,CASSLDRFTDTQYF
many,TRBV29-1,TRBJ2-3,13,.,TGCAGCGTTGATCACAGGGGCACAGATACGCAGTATTTT,CSVDHRGTDTQYF
.,TRBV2,TRBJ2-7,14,.,TGTGCCAGCAGTACTAGCTCTAGCCGCTACGAGCAGTACTTC,CASSTSSSRYEQYF
many,TRBV2,TRBJ2-1,14,TRBD2,TGTGCCAGCACATTAGCGGGATCCTACAATGAGCAGTTCTTC,CASTLAGSYNEQFF
many,TRBV30,TRBJ1-1,16,.,TGTGCCTGGAGTGTATGGCAGCCAACCTCGAACACTGAAGCTTTCTTT,CAWSVWQPTSNTEAFF
few,TRBV6-2/TRBV6-3,TRBJ2-2,12,.,TGTGCCAGCAAGGATTACACCGGGGAGCTGTTTTTT,CASKDYTGELFF
many,TRBV7-2,TRBJ2-3,14,.,TGTGCCAGCAGCTTATTGGCAGGTGAAGGTACGCAGTATTTT,CASSLLAGEGTQYF
few,TRBV12-3/TRBV12-4,TRBJ2-6,14,.,TGTGCCAGCAGTTTACCTGTGAAGGCCAACGTCCTGACTTTC,CASSLPVKANVLTF
many,TRBV28,TRBJ1-1,14,.,TGTGCCAGCAGTTCGTCATGGGGGGGCACTGAAGCTTTCTTT,CASSSSWGGTEAFF
many,TRBV20-1,TRBJ2-3,15,.,TGCAGTCTCTATAGGGAGCCTCGAAGCACAGATACGCAGTATTTT,CSLYREPRSTDTQYF
few,TRBV28,TRBJ2-1,12,.,TGTGCCAGCAGTTCTCCAGCCGGCCCATACCTCTTC,CASSSPAGPYLF
many,TRBV27,TRBJ2-7,13,.,TGTGCCAGCAGTTCCATAACCTCCTACGAGCAGTACTTC,CASSSITSYEQYF
few,TRBV5-6,TRBJ2-3,16,TRBD2,TGTGCCAGCAGCTTGGTTGTAGCGGGACCCACAGATACGCAGTATTTT,CASSLVVAGPTDTQYF
.,TRBV29-1,TRBJ2-1,14,.,TGCAGCGTTTCCGGCGGGATGGAAACGTATGAGCAGTTCTTC,CSVSGGMETYEQFF
few,TRBV28,TRBJ2-5,15,TRBD2,TGTGCCAGCAAAATTGGTAGCGGGAACCAAGAGACCCAGTACTTC,CASKIGSGNQETQYF
few,TRBV28,TRBJ2-7,15,TRBD2,TGTGCCAGCAGTTTTCGTAGCGGGAGGACTGGCGAGCAGTACTTC,CASSFRSGRTGEQYF
many,TRBV30,TRBJ2-1,14,.,TGTGCCTGGAGTCCAGGGAGCTCCTACAATGAGCAGTTCTTC,CAWSPGSSYNEQFF
many,TRBV5-1,TRBJ2-3,15,.,TGCGCCAGCAGCAAGGCGGGAACCTCCACAGATACGCAGTATTTT,CASSKAGTSTDTQYF
many,TRBV20-1,TRBJ1-4,16,.,TGCAGTGCTAGTCCGATCACCGGTTCAACTAATGAAAAACTGTTTTTT,CSASPITGSTNEKLFF
.,TRBV3-1,TRBJ2-5,14,.,TGTGCCAGCAGCCAAGACCCGATAGGGGGGGAAAAGTACTTC,CASSQDPIGGEKYF
few,TRBV20-1,TRBJ1-2,13,.,TGCAGTGCTATCCCGGGAAATTTGCATGGCTACACCTTC,CSAIPGNLHGYTF
few,TRBV6-1,TRBJ2-1,16,.,TGTGCCAGCAGTGACATTTACAGAAGCTCCTACAATGAGCAGTTCTTC,CASSDIYRSSYNEQFF
many,TRBV12-3/TRBV12-4,TRBJ2-7,15,TRBD2,TGTGCCAGCTCTCTAGGCGGGAGGGGCACCTACGAGCAGTACTTC,CASSLGGRGTYEQYF
few,TRBV27,TRBJ2-1,15,TRBD2,TGTGCCAGCAGGCTCCTCTTAGCGGGGAACAATGAGCAGTTCTTC,CASRLLLAGNNEQFF
many,TRBV7-2,TRBJ1-4,15,.,TGTGCCAGCAGCTCCCGGGGGGGTACGGGAGAAAAACTGTTTTTT,CASSSRGGTGEKLFF
.,TRBV20-1,TRBJ2-2,14,TRBD2,TGCAGTGCAGCGGCTAGCGGTTGGGCCGGGGAGCTGTTTTTT,CSAAASGWAGELFF